The following is a TCR beta chain sequence with its context. Profiling relied on immunoSEQ multiplex PCR, and the TCRdb table lists in-frame clones only, not all of them. Of 76,000 or so clones in the sample, around nine tenths are singletons; the top ten hold roughly 8.9%. This sample stems from a study of control samples from healthy donors and cancer patients. From germline, CDR1 is SGHTA and CDR2 FQGTGA. The CDR3 covers 14 residues. Trimming removed 5 bases from V and 1 base from J, with 11 bases in between. The TCR was taken from a woman in her 50s with colorectal cancer. Sample: PBMCs. J is TRBJ1-1 and V is TRBV7-3; D is uncertain. In DNA form, the CDR3 reads TGTGCCAGCAGCCTCTCGGGCGGGAACACTGAAGCTTTCTTT. Its translation is CASSLSGGNTEAFF.